Detailed here is one T cell receptor beta chain. What it recognizes is unknown. This entry belongs to a study of Ad26.COV2.S vaccination and SARS-CoV-2 variants. Study summary: Ad26.COV2.S shots went into the muscle once or twice, 56 days apart.

The CDR3 totals 14 residues. The V gene's germline CDR1 is SGDLS and CDR2 YYNGEE. Deletions cut 0 bases from V and 1 base from J, with 7 bases between. The study's findings and limits: Measurements of TCR breadth and depth may have given underestimates of the total T cell responses. Vaccinated and placebo-treated recipients had similar non-spike TCR breadth.

Treatment given: some 20 received Ad26.COV2.S at low or high dose, single or two shots; about 5 received placebo; per-sample allocation not given. The samples date from day 63 after the first vaccine or placebo injection. Expression of Wuhan-strain SARS-CoV-2 spike came from the Ad26 vector that formed the vaccine. The method was immunoSEQ multiplex PCR; TCRdb's version includes in-frame clones alone and lacks a portion of them. This table holds about 400,000 clones, 70% to 90% found once. The sequence derives from a person between 18 and 60 years old who received the Ad26.COV2.S COVID-19 vaccine or a placebo. The sequencing here drew on peripheral blood, taken in a trial of Ad26.COV2.S vaccine versus placebo. This chain links TRBV9 with TRBJ1-1; D gene uncertain. In DNA form, the CDR3 reads TGTGCCAGCAGCGTAGACGGGTGGAACACTGAAGCTTTCTTT. Translated: CASSVDGWNTEAFF.